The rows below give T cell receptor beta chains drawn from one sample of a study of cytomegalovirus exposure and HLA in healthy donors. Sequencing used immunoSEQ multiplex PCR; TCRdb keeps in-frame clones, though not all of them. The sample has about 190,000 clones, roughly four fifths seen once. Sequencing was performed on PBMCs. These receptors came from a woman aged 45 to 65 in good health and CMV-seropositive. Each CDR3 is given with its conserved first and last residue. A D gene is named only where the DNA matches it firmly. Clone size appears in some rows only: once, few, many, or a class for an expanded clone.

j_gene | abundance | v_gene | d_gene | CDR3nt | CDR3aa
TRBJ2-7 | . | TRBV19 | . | TGTGCCAGTAGCTCTGACTTAGGCGAGCAGTACTTC | CASSSDLGEQYF
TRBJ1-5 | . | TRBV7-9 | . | TGTGCCAGCAGCTCTTCCTTGGCCCATCAGCCCCAGCATTTT | CASSSSLAHQPQHF
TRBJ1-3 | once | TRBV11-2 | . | TGTGCCAGCAGGCGTATTTCTGGAAACACCATATATTTT | CASRRISGNTIYF
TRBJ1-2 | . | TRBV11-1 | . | TGTGCCAGCAGCCCTGGACAAGCTAACTATGGCTACACCTTC | CASSPGQANYGYTF
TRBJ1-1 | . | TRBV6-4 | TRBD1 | TGTGCCAGCAGAATCTCCAGGGGGAACACCGAAGCTTTCTTT | CASRISRGNTEAFF
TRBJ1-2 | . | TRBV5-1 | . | TGCGCCAGCAGCATATCGTCAGTACCCAACTATGGCTACACCTTC | CASSISSVPNYGYTF
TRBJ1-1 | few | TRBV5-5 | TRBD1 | TGTGCCAGCAGCTTGTTGACAGGGGTTCAGACTGAAGCTTTCTTT | CASSLLTGVQTEAFF
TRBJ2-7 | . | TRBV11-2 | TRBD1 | TGTGCCAGCAGCTTAATCGGACAGGGTGTTTACGAGCAGTACTTC | CASSLIGQGVYEQYF
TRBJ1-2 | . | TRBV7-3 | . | TGTGCCAGCAGAGATCCCAGGCGGACTCATGGCTACACCTTC | CASRDPRRTHGYTF
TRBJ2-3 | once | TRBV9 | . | TGTGCCAGCAGGCCAGGGGCAAGCACAGATACGCAGTATTTT | CASRPGASTDTQYF
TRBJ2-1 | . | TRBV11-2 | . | TGTGCCAGCAGCTTATTTCGGTGGGGGGACCCCTACAATGAGCAGTTCTTC | CASSLFRWGDPYNEQFF
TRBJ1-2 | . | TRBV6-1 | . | TGTGCCAGCAGGGAGGGTGGTGGCTACACCTTC | CASREGGGYTF
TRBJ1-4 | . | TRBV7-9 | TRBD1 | TGTGCCAGCAGCCCATTGACAGGGGCAACTAATGAAAAACTGTTTTTT | CASSPLTGATNEKLFF
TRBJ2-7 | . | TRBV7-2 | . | TGTGCCAGCAGCTTAGAAGGGACACCCTACGAGCAGTACTTC | CASSLEGTPYEQYF
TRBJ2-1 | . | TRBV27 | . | TGTGCCAGCAGTTTCGGAGCAGATCCCACCGGGGAGCAGTTCTTC | CASSFGADPTGEQFF
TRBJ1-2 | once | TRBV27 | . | TGTGCCAGCAGTCCAACACAGGGCGCCGACTATGGCTACACCTTC | CASSPTQGADYGYTF
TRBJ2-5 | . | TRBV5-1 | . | TGCGCCAGCAGTTGGCGCTCGGGGGAAGAGACCCAGTACTTC | CASSWRSGEETQYF
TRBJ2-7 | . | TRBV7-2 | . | TGTGCCAGCAGCGCAGGCCCGAGCTCCTACGAGCAGTACTTC | CASSAGPSSYEQYF
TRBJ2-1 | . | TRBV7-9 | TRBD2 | TGTGCCAGCAGTCCTAGCGGAACCTACAATGAGCAGTTCTTC | CASSPSGTYNEQFF
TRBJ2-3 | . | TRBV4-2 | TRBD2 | TGTGCCAGCAGCCCCAGGACTAGCGGGGGGAGTTTTACAGATACGCAGTATTTT | CASSPRTSGGSFTDTQYF
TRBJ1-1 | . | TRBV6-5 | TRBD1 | TGTGCCAGCGGCAGGGACAGGAAGAACACTGAAGCTTTCTTT | CASGRDRKNTEAFF
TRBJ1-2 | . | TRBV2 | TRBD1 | TGTGCCAGCAGTGGGACAGGGTCTTTTGGCTACACCTTC | CASSGTGSFGYTF
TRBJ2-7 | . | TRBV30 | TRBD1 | TGTGCCTGGCAAACCGGGACAGGGTTTGACGAGCAGTACTTC | CAWQTGTGFDEQYF
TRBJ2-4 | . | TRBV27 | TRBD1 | TGTGCCAGCAGCCCGGGACAGGGCGAGGACATTCAGTACTTC | CASSPGQGEDIQYF
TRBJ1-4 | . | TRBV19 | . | TGTGCCAGTAGTATCAACACAGGGCTTGGGGAAAAACTGTTTTTT | CASSINTGLGEKLFF
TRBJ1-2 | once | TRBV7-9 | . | TGTGCCAGCAGCGCCCGGGACATATCTAACTATGGCTACACCTTC | CASSARDISNYGYTF
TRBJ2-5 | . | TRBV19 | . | TGTGCCAGTAGTATAGTCGGGCCAGGGGTTGGGGAGACCCAGTACTTC | CASSIVGPGVGETQYF
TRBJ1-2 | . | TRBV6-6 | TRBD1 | TGTGCCAGCAGTTACCTTATGACAGGGAACTATGGCTACACCTTC | CASSYLMTGNYGYTF
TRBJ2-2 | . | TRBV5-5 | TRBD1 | TGTGCCAGCAGCGGGGGACAGGGGGCGATCACCGGGGAGCTGTTTTTT | CASSGGQGAITGELFF
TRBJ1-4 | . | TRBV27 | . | TGTGCCAGCACCCCCCGGGGGGGGATGCTAGAAAAACTGTTTTTT | CASTPRGGMLEKLFF
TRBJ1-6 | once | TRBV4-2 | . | TGTGCCAGCAGCCAAGATCTCGACAGTGTAACAACAGTTTCACCCCTCCACTTT | CASSQDLDSVTTVSPLHF
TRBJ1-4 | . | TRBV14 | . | TGTGCCAGCAGCCAGGGCCGCACTCGGCTGTTTTTT | CASSQGRTRLFF
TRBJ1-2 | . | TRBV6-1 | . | TGTGCCAGCAGTCCCGACAGGCAGAACTATGGCTACACCTTC | CASSPDRQNYGYTF
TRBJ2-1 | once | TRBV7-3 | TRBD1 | TGTGCCAGCAGCCCGAGGGGGCGAACCCTTCCCTTATACAATGAGCAGTTCTTC | CASSPRGRTLPLYNEQFF
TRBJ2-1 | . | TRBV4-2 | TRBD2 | TGTGCCAGCAGCCTAGGGACTAGCGGGGGGGGGTACAATGAGCAGTTCTTC | CASSLGTSGGGYNEQFF
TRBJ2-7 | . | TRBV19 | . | TGTGCCTCGTCGAACGGCGGGGTTGGATCCACCTACGAGCAGTACTTC | CASSNGGVGSTYEQYF
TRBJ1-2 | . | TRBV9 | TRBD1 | TGTGCCAGCAGCGGAGACAGGGGGGGGTATGGCTACACCTTC | CASSGDRGGYGYTF